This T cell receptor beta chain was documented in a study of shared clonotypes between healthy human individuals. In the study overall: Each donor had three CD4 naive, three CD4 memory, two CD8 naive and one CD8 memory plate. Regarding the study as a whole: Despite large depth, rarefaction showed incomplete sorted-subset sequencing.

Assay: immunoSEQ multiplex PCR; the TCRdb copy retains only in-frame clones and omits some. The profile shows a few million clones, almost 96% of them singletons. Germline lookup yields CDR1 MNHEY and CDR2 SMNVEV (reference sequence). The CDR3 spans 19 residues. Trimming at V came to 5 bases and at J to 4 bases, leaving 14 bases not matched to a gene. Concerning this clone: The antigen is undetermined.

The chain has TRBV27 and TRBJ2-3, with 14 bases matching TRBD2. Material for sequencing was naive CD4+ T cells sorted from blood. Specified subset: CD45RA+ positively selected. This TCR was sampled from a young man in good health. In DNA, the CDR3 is TGTGCCAGCAGTACCTGGGGACTAGCGGGGGCCTTGGGGCCAGATACGCAGTATTTT. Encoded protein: CASSTWGLAGALGPDTQYF.